This entry lists 18 T cell receptor beta chains sequenced from one sample in a study of a mutant IDH1 vaccine in newly diagnosed glioma. The antigens for these receptors are not known. Method: immunoSEQ multiplex PCR; TCRdb's copy keeps in-frame clones and lacks some. The table lists around 50,000 clones, approximately 84% of them singletons. Time point meaning: week 47, end of study. Every single dose of the vaccine, 300 ug of mutant IDH1 20-mer peptide, came with topical imiquimod. The sample here was PBMCs, taken from a glioma patient whose treatment included an IDH1 peptide vaccine. All receptors derive from a woman aged 25 to 45 with glioma. Some clones in this sample may be carry-over from other donors' samples.

This chain links TRBV6-1 with TRBJ1-1; D is unresolved. CDR1 is MNHNS and CDR2 is SASEGT in the germline V gene. The CDR3 has 14 residues. The V and J ends lost 0 bases and 7 bases respectively, with 12 bases between them. DNA of the CDR3: TGTGCCAGCAGTGAAGCGGCAGTTCAAAATGAAGCTTTCTTT. Translating it yields CASSEAAVQNEAFF.

This clone was seen a single time. V gene TRBV5-1 combines with J gene TRBJ2-2; D is possibly TRBD1 (8 bases). This CDR3 contains 15 residues. Per germline, CDR1 SGHRS and CDR2 YFSETQ. The V and J ends lost 1 base and 4 bases respectively, with 11 bases between them. CDR3 DNA: TGCGCCAGCAGCTTGACAGGGGGGGGCACCGGGGAGCTGTTTTTT. Protein product: CASSLTGGGTGELFF.

The rearrangement links TRBV4-2 to TRBJ2-5; D remains ambiguous. V lost 5 bases and J 5 bases, leaving 6 bases between the germline ends. This CDR3 has 11 amino acids. Germline CDR1 and CDR2: LGHNA and YNFKEQ. As DNA, the CDR3 is TGTGCCAGCAGCGGGCAGGAGACCCAGTACTTC. Residues: CASSGQETQYF.

The chain uses TRBV6-1 and TRBJ2-7; tentative D call: TRBD2 (6 bases). Per germline, CDR1 MNHNS and CDR2 SASEGT. The CDR3 is 15 amino acids. V lost 7 bases, J lost 3 bases, and 19 bases lay in between. Written as DNA, the CDR3 is TGTGCCAGCACTCCTCTTCCCGGGACTTACTACGAGCAGTACTTC. It translates to CASTPLPGTYYEQYF.

The CDR3 sequence is CASSLYGRAEQYF. In DNA, the CDR3 is TGTGCCAGCAGCTTGTACGGGAGGGCGGAGCAGTACTTC. The gene calls are TRBV5-8 and TRBJ2-7, with 8 bases fitting TRBD2. This CDR3 comprises 13 residues. In germline, CDR1 is SGHTS, CDR2 YDEGEE. Unmatched junction bases numbered 4, after V lost 1 base and J lost 7 bases.

The rearrangement joins TRBV5-6 to TRBJ1-1; 10 bases are a match to TRBD1. V was pared by 4 bases and J by 0 bases, with 9 bases of the junction left unmatched. The CDR3 is 17 residues long. Germline-derived CDR1 and CDR2 are SGHDT and YYEEEE. CDR3 region: CASSDGTGARLNTEAFF. The CDR3 coding sequence is TGTGCCAGCAGCGACGGGACAGGGGCCCGCCTGAACACTGAAGCTTTCTTT.

The chain has TRBV21-1 and TRBJ1-1; TRBD1, the table's D call, was not compared with the DNA. TRBV21-1 is termed a pseudogene. The CDR3 runs to 12 residues. The CDR3 region is CASTTGRTEAFF. DNA for the CDR3: TGTGCCAGCACGACAGGGCGGACTGAAGCTTTCTTT.

This chain links TRBV6-5 with TRBJ1-4, with unresolved D. CDR3 size: 15 residues. In germline, CDR1 is MNHEY, CDR2 SVGAGI. Trimming pared 7 bases from V and 8 bases from J, leaving 20 bases between. The CDR3 nucleotides are TGTGCCAGCACCAACACAGAGGGTGGAGGGGAAAAACTGTTTTTT. Amino acid sequence: CASTNTEGGGEKLFF.

This clone was found a few times. The rearrangement joins TRBV18 to TRBJ2-7; D might be TRBD1 (7 bases). Germline lookup yields CDR1 KGHSH and CDR2 LQKENI. V was pared by 2 bases and J by 2 bases, with 13 bases between. This CDR3 comprises 15 residues. The CDR3 coding sequence is TGTGCCAGCTCACCAGGAGGGGGCGTCCCCTACGAGCAGTACTTC. Amino acids: CASSPGGGVPYEQYF.

J is TRBJ1-5 and V is TRBV6-5; no clear D gene. Trimming removed 6 bases from V and 4 bases from J, with 10 bases in between. The CDR3 sequence is 13 residues long. The germline CDR1 and CDR2 sequences are MNHEY and SVGAGI. For the CDR3, the DNA is TGTGCCAGCAGCCGGGCCCCAAATCAGCCCCAGCATTTT. As protein: CASSRAPNQPQHF.

This clone turned up a few times. The chain couples TRBV7-8 to TRBJ1-2, with D tentatively TRBD1 (5 bases). The CDR3 is 14 residues long. V lost 2 bases, J lost 3 bases, and 10 bases lay in between. Germline CDR1 and CDR2: SGHVS and FQNEAQ. The CDR3 loop is CASSLLGEDYGYTF. CDR3 DNA sequence: TGTGCCAGCAGCTTATTGGGGGAAGACTATGGCTACACCTTC.

The gene calls are TRBV5-1 and TRBJ1-2, with D perhaps TRBD1 (6 bases). The V end lost 0 bases, the J end lost 4 bases, and 13 bases lay between the germline ends. Germline-derived CDR1 and CDR2 are SGHRS and YFSETQ. The CDR3 runs 15 residues. CDR3 DNA: TGCGCCAGCAGCTTGGAGGGGGGATTGGGCTATGGCTACACCTTC. Its translation is CASSLEGGLGYGYTF.

The table lists this clone with a few counts. The CDR3 DNA sequence: TGCGCCAGCAGCCAAGATTTAGGACAGTGGAACACTGAAGCTTTCTTT. Amino acids: CASSQDLGQWNTEAFF. V is TRBV4-1 and J is TRBJ1-1; TRBD1 might be the D (6 bases). V dropped 0 bases and J dropped 1 base, with 12 bases sitting between them. Germline V lookup: CDR1 MGHRA, CDR2 YSYEKL. The CDR3 runs to 16 residues.

This chain connects TRBV4-1 to TRBJ2-7, with D possibly TRBD2 on 6 matching bases. The CDR3 totals 13 residues. Germline CDR1 is MGHRA and CDR2 is YSYEKL. The V and J ends lost 1 base and 7 bases respectively, with 11 bases between them. CDR3 sequence reads: CASSQGSGGEQYF. The DNA of the CDR3 is TGCGCCAGCAGCCAAGGATCTGGGGGGGAGCAGTACTTC.

The chain recombines TRBV11-2 with TRBJ1-5, with D hard to call. V shed 3 bases and J shed 5 bases, with 8 bases lying between them. This CDR3 comprises 13 residues. Germline assignment: CDR1 SGHAT and CDR2 FQNNGV. This CDR3 reads CASSLARDQPQHF. DNA of the CDR3: TGTGCCAGCAGCTTGGCCCGGGATCAGCCCCAGCATTTT.

The chain joins TRBV30 to TRBJ1-4; the D is unclear. CDR3 length: 14 amino acids. Trimming cost V 1 base and J 2 bases, with 8 bases left between them. Germline V CDR1 and CDR2: GTSNPN, SVGIG (reference sequence). CDR3 in amino acids: CAWSGTATNEKLFF. In nucleotides, the CDR3 is TGTGCCTGGAGTGGCACGGCCACTAATGAAAAACTGTTTTTT.

CDR3 amino acids: CASSYSEGNTEAFF. CDR3 DNA sequence: TGTGCCAGCAGTTACTCGGAGGGGAACACTGAAGCTTTCTTT. The rearrangement joins TRBV6-5 to TRBJ1-1, with D uncertain. The germline CDR1 and CDR2 sequences are MNHEY and SVGAGI. Trimming removed 0 bases from V and 1 base from J, with 6 bases in between. The CDR3 has 14 amino acids.

The chain is built from TRBV27 and TRBJ2-3, with TRBD1 matching over 12 bases. V was clipped by 5 bases and J by 6 bases; unmatched bases: 15. Germline loops: CDR1 MNHEY, CDR2 SMNVEV (reference sequence). The CDR3 totals 18 residues. CDR3 in DNA: TGTGCCAGCAGTCCCGAGGGCGGGACAGGGGGCGCGTGGGATACGCAGTATTTT. Its translation: CASSPEGGTGGAWDTQYF.